The T cell receptor (beta chain) under discussion was sequenced for a study of T-cell memory formation after mild COVID-19. Study-wide context: Clusters of TCRs were largely donor specific.

Notes on the study in general: The pre-infection memory compartment contained some responding clones, suggesting cross-reactive memory joined. Specificity for SARS-CoV-2 was not confirmed among the second-wave clones peaking on day 37.

Germline-derived CDR1 and CDR2 are MNHEY and SVGEGT. The CDR3 is made up of 12 amino acids. V lost 5 bases and J 5 bases, leaving 9 bases between the germline ends. Comments on this clonotype: What it binds is not known.

TCRdb independently ran MiXCR on the 5' RACE reads; one entry per CDR3 protein. This sample has around 300,000 distinct CDR3 sequences, with about 20% found just once. This sequence originates from a man between 18 and 29 years old who had mild COVID-19 (a few samples of this study predate the infection). Cell type and time point are not known. The V call is TRBV6-2 or TRBV6-3, the J call TRBJ1-1; D gene unclear. The sample taken for sequencing was PBMCs or a T cell subset sorted from them (not recorded which). CDR3 DNA: TGTGCCAGCAGTCCGACACTTACTGAAGCTTTCTTT. Translation: CASSPTLTEAFF.